This TCR beta chain came from a study of read filtering for tumor transcriptome and immune sequencing. Germline loops: CDR1 SGHVS, CDR2 FQNEAQ. The CDR3 consists of 15 residues. With 5 bases clipped from V and 2 bases from J, the junction kept 6 bases outside the gene matches. This clonotype was observed at least ten times. From 300 to 450 ng of RNA, a library with molecular barcoded alpha/delta and beta/gamma adaptors was made. Each CDR3 protein is one row after TCRdb ran MiXCR on the reads. In the table there are about 86,000 distinct CDR3 sequences, about 12% of which are singletons. The TCR comes from a donor aged 40 or over with multiple myeloma. The sequencing input was a population of CD138-negative cells sorted from bone marrow. This chain uses TRBV7-8 with TRBJ2-3; 8 bases are a match to TRBD2. CDR3 sequence reads: CASSNSGTFTDTQYF. In DNA, the CDR3 is TGTGCCAGCAGCAATAGCGGGACTTTCACAGATACGCAGTATTTT.